The 12 T cell receptor beta chains given below trace back to one sample, sequenced in a study of tissue T cells after allogeneic stem cell transplantation. The data were produced by immunoSEQ multiplex PCR, yet TCRdb's version contains in-frame clones alone and is incomplete. Of 8,800 or so clones in the sample, about 48% are singletons; the top ten hold 7.1%. Time point defined: mouse harvest day 7 after allogeneic transplant. Tail vein injection delivered 10^7 T-cell-depleted bone marrow cells and 10^6 splenic CD5+ T cells. The sequenced material came from gut tissue. These receptors were obtained from a female BALB/c mouse given C57BL/6 T cells with graft-versus-host disease after an allogeneic hematopoietic cell transplant.

As regards this clone: Gene labels here are mouse ones. With the read ending 1 residue before the CDR3 end, the germline J gene is used to fill in that end. This chain uses TRBV23 with TRBJ1-2. Germline V gene lookup returns CDR1 KGHTA and CDR2 FQNQQP. The CDR3 runs 14 residues. CDR3 sequence reads: CSSSQSAESADYTF. The sequenced part of the CDR3 DNA is TGCTCCAGCAGTCAATCGGCAGAAAGCGCCGACTACACC.

In its sample, this clone was seen a few times. The germline and genes are mouse ones. The CDR3 end lies 1 residue beyond the end of the read and is filled in from the germline J gene. The rearrangement uses TRBV13-3 and TRBJ1-1, with 8 bases identical to TRBD1. Germline CDR1 is NNHDY and CDR2 is SYVADS. This CDR3 contains 12 residues. V lost 4 bases to trimming and J lost 5 bases; unmatched junction nucleotides: 1. CDR3 sequence: CASSYRGTEVFF. The part of the CDR3 DNA that was read is TGTGCCAGCAGTTACAGGGGGACAGAAGTCTTC.

A few counts support this clone. These gene names are mouse names. The CDR3 end lies 1 residue beyond the end of the read and is filled in from the germline J gene. The rearrangement uses TRBV15 and TRBJ2-7; 8 bases fit TRBD2. Losses at the gene ends were 6 bases for V and 3 bases for J; bases not matched to a gene: 7. Germline assignment: CDR1 SGHND and CDR2 FRSKSL. The CDR3 has 14 amino acids. CDR3 bases read: TGTGCCAGCAGCCCGACTGGGGCGTTCTATGAACAGTAC. It translates to CASSPTGAFYEQY. The entire CDR3 sequence reads CASSPTGAFYEQYF.

As for this clone: Each gene name is a mouse one. The read terminates 1 residue before the CDR3 end, so the remaining end is supplied by the germline J gene. The chain employs TRBV13-1 and TRBJ2-1; D might be TRBD1 or TRBD2, each matching 5 bases. Germline V gene data show CDR1 as NSHNY and CDR2 as SYGAGN. The CDR3 extends over 12 amino acids. Trimming took off 2 bases at V and 5 bases at J, with 5 bases between the two ends. The sequenced CDR3 bases are TGTGCCAGCAGTGAGGGGGATGCTGAGCAGTTC. Its protein product is CASSEGDAEQF. The whole CDR3 region reads CASSEGDAEQFF.

A word on this clone: All gene names here are mouse names. The read terminates 1 residue ahead of where the CDR3 ends, so the germline J gene completes it. The gene calls are TRBV31 and TRBJ1-5, with D possibly being TRBD1 (5 bases). V lost 5 bases to trimming and J lost 0 bases, with 11 bases between them. Germline CDR1 GKSSPN, CDR2 SITVG. CDR3 length equals 14 residues. The CDR3 bases that were read are TGTGCCTGGGGGGCGGGGTATAACAACCAGGCTCCGCTT. The encoded protein is CAWGAGYNNQAPL. The entire CDR3 protein reads CAWGAGYNNQAPLF. The whole variable domain, remainder taken from reference TRBV31 and TRBJ1-5, is AQTIHQWPVAEIKAVGSPLSLGCTIKGKSSPNLYWYWQATGGTLQQLFYSITVGQVESVVQLNLSASRPKDDQFILSTEKLLLSHSGFYLCAWGAGYNNQAPLFGEGTRLSVL.

Points on this clone: Any gene name here is a mouse gene name. The read is 1 residue too short to cover the CDR3 end, so that end is filled in from the germline J gene. The V and J genes are TRBV12-1 and TRBJ2-3; TRBD2 aligns across 12 bases. With 0 bases clipped from V and 0 bases from J, the junction kept 6 bases outside the gene matches. This CDR3 has 18 residues. Germline V gene data show CDR1 as SGHSN and CDR2 as HYEKVE. The CDR3 sequence: CASSLVGDWGVSAETLYF. The sequenced part of the CDR3 DNA is TGTGCCAGCTCTCTCGTGGGGGACTGGGGGGTTAGTGCAGAAACGCTGTAT.

This clone was seen more than once but under ten times. The listed genes are named as in mouse. The CDR3 extends 1 residue past the end of the read, so its final part is completed from the germline J gene. The chain employs TRBV16 and TRBJ2-7; perhaps TRBD2 as D (7 bases). V was clipped by 0 bases and J by 3 bases, with 9 bases between them. Looked up from germline, CDR1 is SGHSA and CDR2 is FRNQAP. The CDR3 has 14 amino acids. The part of the CDR3 DNA that was read is TGTGCAAGCAGCTTAGAGGGGGGCCTCTATGAACAGTAC. Translating it yields CASSLEGGLYEQY. The complete CDR3 sequence is CASSLEGGLYEQYF.

This clone is medium-sized. Genes and germline are mouse. The DNA ends 1 residue before the CDR3 does, and the rest of the CDR3 is filled in from the germline J gene. V usage is TRBV19 and J usage is TRBJ2-7; 9 nucleotides match TRBD2. This CDR3 spans 13 amino acids. J lost 0 bases, V lost 6 bases, and 1 base had no gene match. Germline CDR1 is FNHDT and CDR2 is SITEND (reference sequence). The covered CDR3 bases are TGTGCCAGCACCTGGGGGGGCTCCTATGAACAGTAC. This encodes CASTWGGSYEQY. The full CDR3 protein reads CASTWGGSYEQYF.

Details on this clone: These gene names are mouse names. The read halts 1 residue ahead of the CDR3 end, with the missing end drawn from the germline J gene. The chain carries TRBV26 and TRBJ2-1; D is unclear. There are 11 residues in the CDR3. Germline V gene data show CDR1 as KGHPV and CDR2 as FQNQEV (reference sequence). V lost 1 base, J lost 5 bases, and 0 bases lay in between. The CDR3 bases that were read are TGTGCCAGCAGTCTGTATGCTGAGCAGTTC. This sequence encodes CASSLYAEQF. The full CDR3 protein reads CASSLYAEQFF.

A note on this clone: Mouse names are used for the genes. The missing CDR3 end, 1 residue past where the read stops, is filled in from the germline J gene. The chain uses TRBV13-3 and TRBJ2-1; 10 positions match TRBD1. The CDR3 has 16 residues. Per the germline V gene, CDR1 is NNHDY and CDR2 is SYVADS. The ends lost 4 bases at V and 3 bases at J; junction bases unmatched: 7. The CDR3 bases that were read are TGTGCCAGCAGTCGGGACAGGGGAGGAATCTATGCTGAGCAGTTC. It encodes CASSRDRGGIYAEQF. The whole CDR3 reads CASSRDRGGIYAEQFF.

Turning to this clone: The gene names given are mouse names. The DNA ends 1 residue before the CDR3 does, and the rest of the CDR3 is filled in from the germline J gene. This chain connects TRBV3 to TRBJ1-1; D is undetermined. CDR3 size: 13 residues. The germline gives CDR1 SNHLY, CDR2 FYNGKV (reference sequence). The V end was cut by 3 bases, the J end by 0 bases, with 5 bases between. CDR3 loop: CASSFTENTEVFF. CDR3 DNA, as far as it was read: TGTGCCAGCAGCTTTACAGAGAACACAGAAGTCTTC. The full variable domain, rest sourced from reference TRBV3 and TRBJ1-1, is GPKVLQIPSHQIIDMGQMVTLNCDPVSNHLYFYWYKQILGQQMEFLVNFYNGKVMEKSKLFKDQFSVERPDGSYFTLKIQPTALEDSAVYFCASSFTENTEVFFGKGTRLTVV.

As regards this clone: Gene names denote mouse genes. CDR3 sequence: CASSLTKNTLYF. The covered CDR3 bases are TGTGCCAGCAGTCTCACAAAAAACACCTTGTAC. This chain uses TRBV26 with TRBJ2-4, with D uncertain. The CDR3 end is not reached by the read, which stops 1 residue before it; the germline J gene fills it in. CDR3 length equals 12 residues. CDR1 and CDR2 (germline): KGHPV, FQNQEV (reference sequence). V was clipped by 3 bases and J by 4 bases, with 5 bases between them.